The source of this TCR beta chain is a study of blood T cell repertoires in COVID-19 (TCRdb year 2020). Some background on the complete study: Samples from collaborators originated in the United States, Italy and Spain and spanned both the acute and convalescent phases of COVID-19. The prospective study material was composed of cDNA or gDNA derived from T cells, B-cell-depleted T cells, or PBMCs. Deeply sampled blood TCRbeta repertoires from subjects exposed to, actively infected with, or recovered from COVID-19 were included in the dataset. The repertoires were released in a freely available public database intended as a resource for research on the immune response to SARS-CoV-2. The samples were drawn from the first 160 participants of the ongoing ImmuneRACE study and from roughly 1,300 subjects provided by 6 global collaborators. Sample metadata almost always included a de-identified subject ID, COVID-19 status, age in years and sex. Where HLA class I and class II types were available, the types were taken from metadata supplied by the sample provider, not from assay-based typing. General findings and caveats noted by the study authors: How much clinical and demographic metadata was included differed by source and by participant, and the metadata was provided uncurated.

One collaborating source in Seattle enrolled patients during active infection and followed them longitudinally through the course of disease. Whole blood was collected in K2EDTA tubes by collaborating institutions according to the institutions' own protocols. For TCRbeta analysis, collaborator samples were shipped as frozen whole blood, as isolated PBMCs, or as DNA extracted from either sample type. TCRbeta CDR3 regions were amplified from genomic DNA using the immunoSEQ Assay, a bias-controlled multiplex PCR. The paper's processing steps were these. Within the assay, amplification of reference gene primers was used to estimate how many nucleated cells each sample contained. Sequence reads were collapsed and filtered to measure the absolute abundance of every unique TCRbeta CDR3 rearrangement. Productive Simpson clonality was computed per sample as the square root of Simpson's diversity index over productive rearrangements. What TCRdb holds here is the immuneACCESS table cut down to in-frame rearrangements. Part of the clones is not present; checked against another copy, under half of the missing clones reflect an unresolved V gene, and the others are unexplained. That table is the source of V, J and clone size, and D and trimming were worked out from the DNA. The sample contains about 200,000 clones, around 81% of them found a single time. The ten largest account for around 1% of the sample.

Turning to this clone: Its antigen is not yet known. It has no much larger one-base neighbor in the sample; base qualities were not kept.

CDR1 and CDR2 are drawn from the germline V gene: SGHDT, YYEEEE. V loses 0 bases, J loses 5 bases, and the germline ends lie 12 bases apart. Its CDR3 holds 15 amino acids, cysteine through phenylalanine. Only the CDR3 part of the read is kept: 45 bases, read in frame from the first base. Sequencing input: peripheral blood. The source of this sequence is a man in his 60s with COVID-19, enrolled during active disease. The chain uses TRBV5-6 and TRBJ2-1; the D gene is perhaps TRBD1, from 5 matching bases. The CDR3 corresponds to CASSLGWGWDNEQFF. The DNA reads TGTGCCAGCAGCTTGGGGTGGGGCTGGGACAATGAGCAGTTCTTC.